A single sample gave rise to the 3 T cell receptor beta chains below, sequenced in a study of cytomegalovirus exposure and HLA in healthy donors. The PCR used 60 Vbeta and 13 Jbeta primers. The data were produced by immunoSEQ multiplex PCR, yet TCRdb's version contains in-frame clones alone and is incomplete. The data show about 190,000 clones, around 87% seen once. Input material: PBMCs. The receptors were gathered from a woman in her late teens or twenties in good health and CMV-seronegative.

Comment on this clone: The junction and the germline gene differ at one end; a read error may be behind it. The chain carries TRBV7-8 and TRBJ1-6; 7 bases map to TRBD1. The CDR3 consists of 15 residues. From germline, CDR1 is SGHVS and CDR2 FQNEAQ. The CDR3 loop reads CASSLDDRANSPLPF. CDR3 sequence (DNA): TGTGCCAGCAGCTTAGACGACAGGGCCAATTCACCCCTCCCCTTT. The full variable domain, rest sourced from reference TRBV7-8 and TRBJ1-6, is GAGVSQSPRYKVAKRGQDVALRCDPISGHVSLFWYQQALGQGPEFLTYFQNEAQLDKSGLPSDRFFAERPEGSVSTLKIQRTQQEDSAVYLCASSLDDRANSPLPFGNGTRLTVT.

This clone is a singleton in its sample. The V and J genes are TRBV7-8 and TRBJ1-2; D perhaps matches TRBD1 (6 bases). V was shortened by 5 bases and J by 3 bases, with 19 bases between the two germline ends. Looked up from germline, CDR1 is SGHVS and CDR2 is FQNEAQ. The length of the CDR3 is 16 residues. CDR3 sequence reads: CASSPSGRGGDYGYTF. The CDR3 bases are TGTGCCAGCAGCCCAAGCGGTAGAGGGGGGGACTATGGCTACACCTTC.

The rearrangement links TRBV5-1 to TRBJ1-1; no definite D call. Trimming removed 0 bases at V and 4 bases at J, with 13 bases between. CDR3 size: 15 residues. Germline V CDR1 and CDR2: SGHRS, YFSETQ. The CDR3 region is CASSLDGPGSTEAFF. The CDR3 nucleotides are TGCGCCAGCAGCTTGGATGGCCCGGGGAGCACTGAAGCTTTCTTT.